This T cell receptor (beta chain) was recorded in a study of T cells after yellow fever vaccination. Study results and limitations: Faster peaking, at day 5 versus 15, marked a secondary response that was weaker. Most primary-vaccination clones reappeared after the booster (just under 98% CD4, roughly 88% CD8).

V lost 4 bases and J 2 bases, leaving 18 bases between the germline ends. This CDR3 is built from 16 residues. The germline gives CDR1 MNHNY, CDR2 SVGAGI (reference sequence). In regard to this clonotype: Its antigen is as yet unknown.

TCRdb called the 5' RACE reads again in MiXCR, with one record for every CDR3 protein. Of roughly 330,000 distinct CDR3 sequences listed, approximately 3.9% are singletons. The origin of this receptor is a man aged 18 to 29 who received the YFV17D yellow fever vaccine. This sample comprised PBMCs, obtained 5 days after the yellow fever booster vaccination. The chain is built from TRBV6-6 and TRBJ2-7; weak D call: TRBD2 (6 bases). In DNA form, the CDR3 reads TGTGCCAGCAGTTTCGAACCGGGACTCATTGCCTACGAGCAGTACGTC. Translated: CASSFEPGLIAYEQYV.